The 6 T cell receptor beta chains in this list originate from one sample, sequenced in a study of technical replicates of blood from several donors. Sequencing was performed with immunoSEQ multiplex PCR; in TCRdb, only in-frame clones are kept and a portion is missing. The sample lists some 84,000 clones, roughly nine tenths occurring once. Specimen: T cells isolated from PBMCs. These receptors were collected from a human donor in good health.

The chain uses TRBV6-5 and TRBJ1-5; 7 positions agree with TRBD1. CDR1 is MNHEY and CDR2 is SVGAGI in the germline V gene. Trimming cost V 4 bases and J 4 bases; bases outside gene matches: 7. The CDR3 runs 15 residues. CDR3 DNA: TGTGCCAGCAGTTCCCAGACAGGGTTGAATCAGCCCCAGCATTTT. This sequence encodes CASSSQTGLNQPQHF.

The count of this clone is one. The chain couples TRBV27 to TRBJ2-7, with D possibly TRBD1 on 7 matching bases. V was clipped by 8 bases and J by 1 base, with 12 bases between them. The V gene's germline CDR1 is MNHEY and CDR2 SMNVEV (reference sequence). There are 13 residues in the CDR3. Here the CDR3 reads CASAQGGSYEQYF. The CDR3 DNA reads TGTGCCAGCGCCCAGGGGGGTTCCTACGAGCAGTACTTC.

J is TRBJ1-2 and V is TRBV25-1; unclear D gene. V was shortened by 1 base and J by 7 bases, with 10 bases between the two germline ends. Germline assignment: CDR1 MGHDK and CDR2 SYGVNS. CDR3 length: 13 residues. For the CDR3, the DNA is TGTGCCAGCAGTGAATCTGTTCCTTCTGGCTACACCTTC. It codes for CASSESVPSGYTF.

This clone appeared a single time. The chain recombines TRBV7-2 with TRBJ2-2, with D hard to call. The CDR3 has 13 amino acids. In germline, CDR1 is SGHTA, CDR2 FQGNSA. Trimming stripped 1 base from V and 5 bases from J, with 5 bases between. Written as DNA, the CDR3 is TGTGCCAGCAGCTTAGGGCAGACCGGGGAGCTGTTTTTT. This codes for CASSLGQTGELFF.

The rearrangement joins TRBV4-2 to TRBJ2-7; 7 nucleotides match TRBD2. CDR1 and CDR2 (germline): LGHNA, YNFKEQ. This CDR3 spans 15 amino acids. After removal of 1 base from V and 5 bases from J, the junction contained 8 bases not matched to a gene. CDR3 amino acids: CASSQGGGRIHEQYF. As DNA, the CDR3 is TGTGCCAGCAGCCAAGGTGGCGGGAGAATCCACGAGCAGTACTTC.

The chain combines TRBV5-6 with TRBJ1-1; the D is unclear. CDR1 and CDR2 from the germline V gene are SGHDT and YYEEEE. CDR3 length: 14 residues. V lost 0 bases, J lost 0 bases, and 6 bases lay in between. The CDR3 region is CASSLEGVNTEAFF. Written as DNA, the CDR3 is TGTGCCAGCAGCTTGGAAGGAGTGAACACTGAAGCTTTCTTT. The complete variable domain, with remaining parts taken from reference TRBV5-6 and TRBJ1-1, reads DAGVTQSPTHLIKTRGQQVTLRCSPKSGHDTVSWYQQALGQGPQFIFQYYEEEERQRGNFPDRFSGHQFPNYSSELNVNALLLGDSALYLCASSLEGVNTEAFFGQGTRLTVV.